Listed below are T cell receptor beta chains from one sample, sequenced in a study of blood T cell repertoires in COVID-19. The repertoire was sequenced with immunoSEQ multiplex PCR; TCRdb's copy has only in-frame clones and lacks some. Of about 250,000 clones listed, around 86% are singletons. Sequenced sample: peripheral blood. All receptors come from an older woman who had recovered from COVID-19. Each CDR3 is given with its conserved first and last residue.

j_gene,v_gene,CDR3aa
TRBJ2-1,TRBV18,CASSLQGLGNEQFF
TRBJ1-4,TRBV7-9,CASSLAMRSGPNEKLFF
TRBJ1-2,TRBV5-3,CARSLGQDYGYTF
TRBJ1-5,TRBV28,CASSLVSRGQPQHF
TRBJ2-1,TRBV6-5,CASSLMPQGNQFF
TRBJ1-5,TRBV2,CASSEPFQGQYSNQPQHF
TRBJ2-7,TRBV6-5,CASSRGQTWYEQYF
TRBJ1-1,TRBV5-1,CASSLAGGSGEAFF
TRBJ1-5,TRBV28,CASSFEGNAYQPQHF
TRBJ2-7,TRBV10-3,CAIRDRDTYEQYF
TRBJ2-5,TRBV7-6,CASSLAGGSQETQYF
TRBJ2-7,TRBV30,CAGTGQDPYEQYF
TRBJ2-7,TRBV6-5,CASSIIAGGPWEQYF
TRBJ2-7,TRBV3-1/TRBV3-2,CASSRRGSYEQYF
TRBJ2-3,TRBV6-5,CASSYLAQSTDTQYF
TRBJ1-1,TRBV28,CASRPPSVNTEAFF
TRBJ2-7,TRBV28,CASSLLDSQAYEQYF
TRBJ1-6,TRBV19,CASSIRDRNSPLHF
TRBJ2-7,TRBV5-1,CASSLRAGYEQYF
TRBJ1-1,TRBV6-5,CASRARGLVNTEAFF
TRBJ2-1,TRBV6-5,CASRPPGQGYNEQFF
TRBJ1-6,TRBV6-4,CASSDSYNSPLHF
TRBJ1-5,TRBV28,CASSFRTGGSQPQHF
TRBJ2-6,TRBV19,CASSILLSSGANVLTF
TRBJ1-3,TRBV4-1,CASSQRTVLSSGNTIYF
TRBJ1-4,TRBV10-3,CAISEGGTNEKLFF
TRBJ1-2,TRBV9,CASSIGTGVGYTF
TRBJ2-5,TRBV12-3/TRBV12-4,CASRPSGGETQYF
TRBJ1-2,TRBV25-1,CASSEWNRGFYGYTF
TRBJ2-7,TRBV27,CASSSFGTGHYEQYF
TRBJ2-7,TRBV5-4,CASSGGQIASYEQYF
TRBJ2-7,TRBV6-5,CASTGDYEQYF
TRBJ1-1,TRBV24-1,CATARTSINTEAFF
TRBJ1-1,TRBV15,CATSRLGQTDPNTEAFF
TRBJ1-1,TRBV27,CASRPTGLSEAFF
TRBJ2-5,TRBV3-1/TRBV3-2,CASSQGEGRRETQYF
TRBJ2-7,TRBV5-1,CASSLGPPAQTGASYEQYF
TRBJ2-7,TRBV7-9,CASSLFGQGPGEQYF
TRBJ2-3,TRBV10-3,CAISDSGEAVDTQYF
TRBJ2-7,TRBV27,CASSLEGVGTYEQYF
TRBJ1-2,TRBV3-1/TRBV3-2,CASSLPGGAGSGYTF
TRBJ1-1,TRBV19,CASSIRFRGAETEAFF
TRBJ2-7,TRBV9,CASSLGQGSSYEQYF
TRBJ2-3,TRBV7-3,CASSLETGRGRKDTQYF
TRBJ1-2,TRBV3-1/TRBV3-2,CASSQAYGGYGYTF
TRBJ1-3,TRBV5-1,CASSLVVGGNTIYF
TRBJ1-5,TRBV15,CATSTGTNNQPQHF
TRBJ1-1,TRBV6-5,CASSPTGGGYTEAFF
TRBJ2-3,TRBV7-9,CASSSGVYITDTQYF
TRBJ2-5,TRBV3-1/TRBV3-2,CASSQISGEQETQYF
TRBJ2-7,TRBV2,CASNRGGYEQYF
TRBJ2-2,TRBV5-1,CASSLEGEGAGELFF
TRBJ2-3,TRBV18,CASSPDSASADTQYF
TRBJ2-7,TRBV18,CASAKTVSYEQYF
TRBJ2-1,TRBV27,CASSLRTSGYQREQFF